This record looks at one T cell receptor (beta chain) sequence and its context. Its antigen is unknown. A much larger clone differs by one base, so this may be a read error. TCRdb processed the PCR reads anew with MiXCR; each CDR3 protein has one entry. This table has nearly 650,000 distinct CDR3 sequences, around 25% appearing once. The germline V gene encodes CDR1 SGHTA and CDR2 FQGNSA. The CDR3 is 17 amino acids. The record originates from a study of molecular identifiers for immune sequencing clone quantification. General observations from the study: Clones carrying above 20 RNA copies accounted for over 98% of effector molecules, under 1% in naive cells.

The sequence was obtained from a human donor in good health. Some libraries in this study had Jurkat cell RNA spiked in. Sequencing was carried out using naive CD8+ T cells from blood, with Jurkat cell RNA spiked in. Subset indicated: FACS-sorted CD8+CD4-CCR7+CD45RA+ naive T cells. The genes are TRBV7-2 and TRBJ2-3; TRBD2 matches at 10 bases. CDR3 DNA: TGTGCCAGCAGCTTAGCGCTAGCGGGGGTGGGCACAGGTACGCAGTATTTT. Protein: CASSLALAGVGTGTQYF. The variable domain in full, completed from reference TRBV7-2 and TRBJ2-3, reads GAGVSQSPSNKVTEKGKDVELRCDPISGHTALYWYRQSLGQGLEFLIYFQGNSAPDKSGLPSDRFSAERTGGSVSTLTIQRTQQEDSAVYLCASSLALAGVGTGTQYFGPGTRLTVL.